What follows are 25 T cell receptor beta chains derived from one specimen sequenced in a study of shared clonotypes between healthy human individuals. Measured with immunoSEQ multiplex PCR; TCRdb has only the in-frame clones, and not every one. This sample has some 650,000 clones, with approximately 97% found just once. What was sequenced was naive CD4+ T cells sorted from blood. Stated subset: CD45RA+ positively selected. The receptors were gathered from a woman aged 25-40 years in good health.

This chain uses TRBV6-1 with TRBJ1-3; D ambiguous. The V and J ends lost 6 bases and 3 bases respectively, with 9 bases between them. Germline values: CDR1 MNHNS, CDR2 SASEGT. The CDR3 runs 13 residues. CDR3 sequence (DNA): TGTGCCAGCAGAGGTGGCCGTGGAAACACCATATATTTT. It specifies CASRGGRGNTIYF.

V usage is TRBV27 and J usage is TRBJ2-2, with TRBD1 identical over 7 bases. The length of the CDR3 is 13 residues. V lost 6 bases and J lost 5; bases outside the gene matches: 3. The germline V gene has CDR1 MNHEY and CDR2 SMNVEV (reference sequence). The CDR3 coding sequence is TGTGCCAGCAGGCTGACAGGGACCGGGGAGCTGTTTTTT. This sequence encodes CASRLTGTGELFF.

On this clone itself: Because the CDR3's place on the DNA is in doubt, the DNA is left out and the CDR3 is given as listed by TCRdb. V and J are TRBV10-3 and TRBJ1-1; the table's D gene call, TRBD1, was not cross checked with the DNA. The germline V gene has CDR1 ENHRY and CDR2 SYGVKD. The CDR3 has 14 amino acids, counting both end residues. CDR3 residues: CAISSSGQNTEAFF.

A remark on this clone: Other DNA sequences of this sample code for an identical CDR3. The CDR3 sequence is CASSPGPSTDTQYF. The CDR3 DNA sequence: TGCGCCAGCAGCCCCGGACCTAGCACAGATACGCAGTATTTT. The chain has TRBV5-1 and TRBJ2-3; D is uncertain. This CDR3 has 14 amino acids. Per the germline V gene, CDR1 is SGHRS and CDR2 is YFSETQ. V lost 4 bases and J lost 0, with 9 bases in between.

The rearrangement links TRBV28 to TRBJ2-5, with TRBD2 identical over 11 bases. V lost 1 base and J lost 7; bases outside the gene matches: 8. This CDR3 contains 16 residues. Germline CDR1 is MDHEN and CDR2 is SYDVKM. This chain's CDR3 is CASSLSGTSGSWTQYF. The CDR3 DNA is TGTGCCAGCAGTTTATCCGGGACTAGCGGCAGCTGGACCCAGTACTTC. The whole variable domain, remainder taken from reference TRBV28 and TRBJ2-5, is DVKVTQSSRYLVKRTGEKVFLECVQDMDHENMFWYRQDPGLGLRLIYFSYDVKMKEKGDIPEGYSVSREKKERFSLILESASTNQTSMYLCASSLSGTSGSWTQYFGPGTRLLVL.

The chain joins TRBV7-6 to TRBJ2-1, with TRBD2 identical over 10 bases. CDR1 is SGHVS, CDR2 FNYEAQ, per germline. Trimming cost V 2 bases and J 1 base; bases outside gene matches: 11. The CDR3 contains 19 residues. CDR3 DNA: TGTGCCAGCAGCTTACCCGGGACTAGCGCGAGATTTTCCTACAATGAGCAGTTCTTC. Its translation is CASSLPGTSARFSYNEQFF. The full variable domain, in which reference TRBV7-6 and TRBJ2-1 provide the parts outside the CDR3, is GAGVSQSPRYKVTKRGQDVALRCDPISGHVSLYWYRQALGQGPEFLTYFNYEAQQDKSGLPNDRFSAERPEGSISTLTIQRTEQRDSAMYRCASSLPGTSARFSYNEQFFGPGTRLTVL.

The DNA for the CDR3 is TGCAGCGCCCTCAAAGACGAGTTAGATACGGCTTTCTTT. It codes for CSALKDELDTAFF. The rearrangement uses TRBV29-1 and TRBJ1-1; D gene uncertain. The CDR3 consists of 13 residues. Germline CDR1 and CDR2: SQVTM and ANQGSEA. The germline V and J ends were trimmed by 7 bases and 11 bases, with 23 bases remaining between them.

This clone appeared a single time. Other DNA sequences from this sample encode an identical CDR3 as well. The V call is TRBV19, the J call TRBJ1-1; D remains ambiguous. The CDR3 has 13 amino acids. Per the germline V gene, CDR1 is LNHDA and CDR2 is SQIVND (reference sequence). V was cut by 3 bases and J by 1 base, with 6 bases left in between. The CDR3 DNA is TGTGCCAGTAGTATCCCGGGGAACACTGAAGCTTTCTTT. It yields the protein CASSIPGNTEAFF. Looking up the rest from reference TRBV19 and TRBJ1-1 gives the full variable domain: DGGITQSPKYLFRKEGQNVTLSCEQNLNHDAMYWYRQDPGQGLRLIYYSQIVNDFQKGDIAEGYSVSREKKESFPLTVTSAQKNPTAFYLCASSIPGNTEAFFGQGTRLTVV.

The chain carries TRBV19 and TRBJ1-1; 7 nucleotides match TRBD1. The CDR3 is 16 amino acids. In germline, CDR1 is LNHDA, CDR2 SQIVND (reference sequence). V shed 1 base, J shed 1 base, and the junction held 6 bases outside the gene matches. For the CDR3, the DNA is TGTGCCAGTAGTATAGGGCAGGGGGTACAGAACACTGAAGCTTTCTTT. Translation: CASSIGQGVQNTEAFF.

The chain joins TRBV5-1 to TRBJ2-7, with D unresolved. The CDR3 covers 15 residues. CDR1 is SGHRS, CDR2 YFSETQ, per germline. V lost 4 bases, J lost 5 bases, and 19 bases lay in between. CDR3 in DNA: TGCGCCAGCAGCCCGCCAGTGTTCGGCGAACACGAGCAGTACTTC. Translation: CASSPPVFGEHEQYF.

The J gene is TRBJ2-7, the V gene TRBV11-2; 11 nucleotides agree with TRBD2. Germline V gives CDR1 SGHAT, CDR2 FQNNGV. With V trimmed by 4 bases and J by 0 bases, 2 bases remained unmatched. This CDR3 is built from 15 residues. The CDR3 DNA follows: TGTGCCAGCAGCTCCGGGACTAGCGGCTCCTACGAGCAGTACTTC. It is translated as CASSSGTSGSYEQYF.

The chain joins TRBV28 to TRBJ1-1; D possibly corresponds to TRBD1 (5 bases). The CDR3 length is 14 residues. CDR1 is MDHEN, CDR2 SYDVKM, per germline. Trimming cost V 3 bases and J 4 bases, with 12 bases left between them. CDR3 DNA sequence: TGTGCCAGCAGTTTGGAGCAGGGAAGCACTGAAGCTTTCTTT. It is translated as CASSLEQGSTEAFF. The full variable domain, with the rest looked up from reference TRBV28 and TRBJ1-1, is DVKVTQSSRYLVKRTGEKVFLECVQDMDHENMFWYRQDPGLGLRLIYFSYDVKMKEKGDIPEGYSVSREKKERFSLILESASTNQTSMYLCASSLEQGSTEAFFGQGTRLTVV.

The chain employs TRBV25-1 and TRBJ2-6; unclear D gene. V lost 3 bases and J 2 bases, leaving 8 bases between the germline ends. CDR3 length equals 15 residues. Germline V gene sequence: CDR1 MGHDK, CDR2 SYGVNS. CDR3 coding DNA: TGTGCCAGCAGTGATGCCCAGGCTGGGGCCAACGTCCTGACTTTC. Translation gives CASSDAQAGANVLTF. Variable domain in full (rest from reference TRBV25-1 and TRBJ2-6): EADIYQTPRYLVIGTGKKITLECSQTMGHDKMYWYQQDPGMELHLIHYSYGVNSTEKGDLSSESTVSRIRTEHFPLTLESARPSHTSQYLCASSDAQAGANVLTFGAGSRLTVL.

The chain recombines TRBV10-3 with TRBJ2-5; 11 nucleotides match TRBD2. The CDR3 has 15 residues. In germline, CDR1 is ENHRY, CDR2 SYGVKD. V dropped 2 bases and J dropped 5; count of bases not matched to a gene: 4. DNA of the CDR3: TGTGCCATCAGTGAGGCACTAGCGGGAGTCGAGACCCAGTACTTC. Translation: CAISEALAGVETQYF.

The CDR3 sequence: CAWSLTRDTIYF. DNA for the CDR3: TGTGCCTGGAGTTTAACGCGAGACACCATATATTTT. This chain uses TRBV30 with TRBJ1-3; D is ambiguous. The V gene lost 2 bases and the J gene lost 8 bases, with 10 bases spanning the gap. CDR3 length equals 12 residues. From germline, CDR1 is GTSNPN and CDR2 SVGIG (reference sequence).

The rearrangement joins TRBV10-1 to TRBJ2-1; the match to TRBD2 covers 7 bases. The CDR3 contains 14 residues. Germline V lookup: CDR1 WNHNN, CDR2 SYGVQD (reference sequence). V lost 6 bases and J lost 2; bases outside the gene matches: 4. The CDR3 region has the DNA TGCGCCAGCAGACTGCGGGAGCCCTACAATGAGCAGTTCTTC. Translated, it gives CASRLREPYNEQFF.

The chain uses TRBV6-5 and TRBJ2-7, with D perhaps given as TRBD1 or TRBD2 (6 bases each). There are 15 residues in the CDR3. Germline loops: CDR1 MNHEY, CDR2 SVGAGI. Trimming took off 6 bases at V and 2 bases at J, with 17 bases between the two ends. CDR3 protein: CASREGGRTTYEQYF. In nucleotides, the CDR3 is TGTGCCAGCAGGGAGGGGGGAAGGACCACCTACGAGCAGTACTTC.

The chain has TRBV30 and TRBJ2-5, with a weak D call TRBD2 (6 bases). The germline CDR1 and CDR2 sequences are GTSNPN and SVGIG (reference sequence). Trimming left V 4 bases short and J 5 bases short, with 14 bases between. This CDR3 contains 13 residues. The CDR3 DNA sequence: TGTGCCTGGAATGCTGGAGGGTCTGAGACCCAGTACTTC. Translation gives CAWNAGGSETQYF. The whole variable domain, filled in from reference TRBV30 and TRBJ2-5, reads SQTIHQWPATLVQPVGSPLSLECTVEGTSNPNLYWYRQAAGRGLQLLFYSVGIGQISSEVPQNLSASRPQDRQFILSSKKLLLSDSGFYLCAWNAGGSETQYFGPGTRLLVL.

The rearrangement links TRBV5-1 to TRBJ2-1; D unclear. Germline values: CDR1 SGHRS, CDR2 YFSETQ. V was pared by 2 bases and J by 5 bases, with 8 bases between. This CDR3 region has 13 residues. CDR3 DNA sequence: TGCGCCAGCAGCTTTAAGTGGGACAATGAGCAGTTCTTC. This gives the protein CASSFKWDNEQFF.

The chain links TRBV18 to TRBJ1-2; a possible D gene is TRBD1 (5 bases). Germline V lookup: CDR1 KGHSH, CDR2 LQKENI. The CDR3 is 13 amino acids. The V end was cut by 2 bases, the J end by 8 bases, with 12 bases between. DNA for the CDR3: TGTGCCAGCTCACCAGGGACTGCCCCGGGCTACACCTTC. Translating gives CASSPGTAPGYTF.

The chain recombines TRBV5-1 with TRBJ2-2; D tentatively reads TRBD1 or TRBD2 (5 bases each). Trimming stripped 3 bases from V and 7 bases from J, with 19 bases between. Germline CDR1 reads SGHRS; CDR2 reads YFSETQ. The CDR3 sequence is 16 residues long. CDR3 residues: CASSWGSDGGIGELFF. As DNA, the CDR3 is TGCGCCAGCAGCTGGGGGTCAGACGGCGGTATCGGGGAGCTGTTTTTT.

The CDR3 loop is CASSPTGNTEAFF. The CDR3 DNA reads as TGTGCCAGCAGCCCGACAGGGAACACTGAAGCTTTCTTT. The V gene is TRBV7-2, the J gene TRBJ1-1, with D possibly TRBD1 on 6 matching bases. The ends were cut back, 5 bases at V and 1 base at J, with 8 bases in the middle. The CDR3 consists of 13 residues. Germline V gene data show CDR1 as SGHTA and CDR2 as FQGNSA.

CDR3 sequence: CASSDSRGSEAFF. CDR3 coding DNA: TGTGCCAGCAGTGACTCAAGGGGCTCTGAAGCTTTCTTT. The chain couples TRBV6-4 to TRBJ1-1; TRBD1 is a possible D gene (5 bases). This CDR3 region has 13 residues. V was pared by 0 bases and J by 6 bases, with 8 bases between. CDR1 is MRHNA, CDR2 SNTAGT, per germline.

The chain couples TRBV2 to TRBJ2-3, with D possibly TRBD2 on 5 matching bases. V was pared by 7 bases and J by 3 bases, with 8 bases between. Germline CDR1 and CDR2: SNHLY and FYNNEI. This CDR3 is built from 12 residues. CDR3 nucleotides: TGTGCCAGCAAACTAGAGACAGATACGCAGTATTTT. Protein sequence: CASKLETDTQYF.

The rearrangement joins TRBV9 to TRBJ2-3; 9 nucleotides agree with TRBD2. The V gene end was trimmed by 3 bases and the J gene end by 4 bases; junction bases not matched to a gene: 9. Looked up from germline, CDR1 is SGDLS and CDR2 is YYNGEE. The CDR3 contains 16 residues. Here the CDR3 DNA reads TGTGCCAGCAGCGGTTTTATGGCGGGAGGGCCAGATACGCAGTATTTT. It yields the protein CASSGFMAGGPDTQYF.